The sequence of this T cell receptor (beta chain) was determined in a study of T cells in Graves' hyperthyroidism and ophthalmopathy. Findings of the study overall: Blood also held most thyroid clonotypes expanded beyond 0.001. A median around 6.8 months before onset, the model predicted ophthalmopathy.

With regard to this clonotype: Antigen specificity is unknown.

RNA transcripts yielded amplified TCR beta CDR3 regions. A first-round RT-PCR of the TCR CDR3 used the HTBI primer set. One entry per CDR3 protein, called by TCRdb with MiXCR from the multiplex PCR reads. The sample yields 300,000 to 400,000 distinct CDR3 sequences, about 21% seen once. The sample was blood. The receptor comes from a woman aged 45-65 years with Graves' hyperthyroidism.

The CDR3 here is CASSPADRVGNTIYF. The DNA for the CDR3 is TGTGCCAGCAGTCCGGCGGACAGGGTTGGAAACACCATATATTTT. The V call is TRBV5-5, the J call TRBJ1-3; 8 bases match TRBD1. The CDR3 covers 15 residues. Germline-derived CDR1 and CDR2 are SGHKS and YYEKEE (reference sequence). V was clipped by 5 bases and J by 3 bases; unmatched bases: 7.